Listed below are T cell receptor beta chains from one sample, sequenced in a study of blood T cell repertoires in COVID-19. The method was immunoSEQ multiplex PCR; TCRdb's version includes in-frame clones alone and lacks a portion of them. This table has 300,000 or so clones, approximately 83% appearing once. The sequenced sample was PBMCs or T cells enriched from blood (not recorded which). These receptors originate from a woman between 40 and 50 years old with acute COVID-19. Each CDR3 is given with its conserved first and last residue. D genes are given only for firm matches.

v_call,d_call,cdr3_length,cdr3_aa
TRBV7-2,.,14,CASSRRQSTDTQYF
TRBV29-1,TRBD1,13,CSARTGSSYEQYF
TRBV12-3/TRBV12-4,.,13,CASSTRGGNTIYF
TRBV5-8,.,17,CASSLREARTSNEKLFF
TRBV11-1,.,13,CASSYGLYNEQFF
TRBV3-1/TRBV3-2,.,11,CASLGGGTQYF
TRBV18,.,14,CASSPREAIREAFF
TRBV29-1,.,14,CSVVYNRAGYEQYF
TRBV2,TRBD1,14,CASSSDRGYEKLFF
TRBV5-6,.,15,CASSLLRYGSYEQYF
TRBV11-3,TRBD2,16,CASSGRTSGRGGELFF
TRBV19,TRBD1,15,CASSLTGVTGLPLHF
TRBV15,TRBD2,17,CATSRHRGLAEAYEQYF